The clone carrying this T cell receptor (beta chain) showed up just a few times. Its antigen is as yet unknown. This record belongs to a study of T cell repertoires in cytomegalovirus infection. Across the whole study: CMV epitopes used comprised recently identified HLA-C-restricted ones and well-studied HLA-B-restricted ones. CMV infection together with matching HLA type was indicated by public TCR beta signatures. Findings and limits, study-wide: Totalled public TCR beta family frequency picked out people who carried CMV plus the relevant HLA. It was HLA-C-restricted CMV-specific TCR beta clonotypes that dominated the response ex vivo.

Losses at the gene ends were 4 bases for V and 3 bases for J; bases not matched to a gene: 13. From germline, CDR1 is SNHLY and CDR2 FYNNEI. The CDR3 has 17 amino acids. TCRdb called the reads again in MiXCR, with one record for every CDR3 protein. In the table there are 150,000 to 200,000 distinct CDR3 sequences, about 20% of which are singletons. The receptor was isolated from a human donor in good health (CMV status not recorded). Some clones in this sample may be carry-over from other donors' samples. The chain has TRBV2 and TRBJ1-2, with 8 bases aligning to TRBD1. The sample here was CD8+ T cells from cultured PBMCs, taken from culture after CMV antigen stimulation. The CDR3 DNA follows: TGTGCCAGCAGTGGGAGGACAGGGTCGATTACCCACTATGGCTACACCTTC. Its protein is CASSGRTGSITHYGYTF.